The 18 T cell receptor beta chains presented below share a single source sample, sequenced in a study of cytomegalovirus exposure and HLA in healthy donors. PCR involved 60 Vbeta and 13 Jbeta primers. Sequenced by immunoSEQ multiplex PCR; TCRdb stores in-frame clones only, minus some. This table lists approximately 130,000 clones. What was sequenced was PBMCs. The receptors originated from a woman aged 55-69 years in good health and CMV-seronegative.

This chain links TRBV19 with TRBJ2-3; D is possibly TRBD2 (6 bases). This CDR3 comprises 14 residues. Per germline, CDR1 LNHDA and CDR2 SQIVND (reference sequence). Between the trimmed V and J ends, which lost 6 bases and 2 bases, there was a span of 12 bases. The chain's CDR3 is CASRYAGLTDTQYF. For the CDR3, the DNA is TGTGCCAGTAGGTATGCGGGACTCACAGATACGCAGTATTTT.

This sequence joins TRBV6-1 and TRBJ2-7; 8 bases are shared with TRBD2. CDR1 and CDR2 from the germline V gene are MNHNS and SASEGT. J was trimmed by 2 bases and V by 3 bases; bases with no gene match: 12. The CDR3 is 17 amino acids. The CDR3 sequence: CASSDSYGRASTYEQYF. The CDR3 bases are TGTGCCAGCAGTGATTCTTACGGGAGGGCGTCGACCTACGAGCAGTACTTC.

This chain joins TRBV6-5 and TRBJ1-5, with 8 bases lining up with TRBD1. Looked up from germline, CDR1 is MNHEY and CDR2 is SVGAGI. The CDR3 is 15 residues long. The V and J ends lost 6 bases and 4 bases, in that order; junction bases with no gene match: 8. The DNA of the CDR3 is TGTGCCAGCAGCGATGGGACAGGAGGTAATCAGCCCCAGCATTTT. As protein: CASSDGTGGNQPQHF.

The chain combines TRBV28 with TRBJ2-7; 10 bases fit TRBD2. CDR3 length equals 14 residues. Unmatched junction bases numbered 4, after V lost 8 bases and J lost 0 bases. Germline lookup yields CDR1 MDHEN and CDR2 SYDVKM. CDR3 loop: CASSSGGASYEQYF. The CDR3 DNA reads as TGTGCCAGCTCGAGCGGGGGGGCCTCCTACGAGCAGTACTTC.

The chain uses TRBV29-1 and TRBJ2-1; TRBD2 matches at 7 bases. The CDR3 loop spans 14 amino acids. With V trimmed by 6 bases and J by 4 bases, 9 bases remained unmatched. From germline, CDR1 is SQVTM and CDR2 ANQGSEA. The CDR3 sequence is CSVQRLARYNEQFF. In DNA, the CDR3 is TGCAGCGTCCAAAGACTAGCCCGATACAATGAGCAGTTCTTC.

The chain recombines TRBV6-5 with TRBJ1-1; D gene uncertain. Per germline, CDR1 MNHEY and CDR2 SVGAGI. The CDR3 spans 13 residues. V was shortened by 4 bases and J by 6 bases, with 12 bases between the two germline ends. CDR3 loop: CASSSYEVAEAFF. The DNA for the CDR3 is TGTGCCAGCAGTTCCTATGAGGTAGCTGAAGCTTTCTTT.

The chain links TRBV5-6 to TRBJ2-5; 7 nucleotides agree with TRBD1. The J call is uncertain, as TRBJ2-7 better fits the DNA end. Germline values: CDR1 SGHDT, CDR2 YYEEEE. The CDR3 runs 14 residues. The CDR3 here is CASSSRTGSYEQYF. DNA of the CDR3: TGTGCCAGCAGCTCTCGGACAGGATCCTACGAGCAGTACTTC.

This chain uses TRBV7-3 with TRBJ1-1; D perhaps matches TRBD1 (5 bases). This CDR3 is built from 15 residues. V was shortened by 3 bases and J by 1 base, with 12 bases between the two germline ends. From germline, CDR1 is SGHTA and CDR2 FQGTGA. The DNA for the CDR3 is TGTGCCAGCAGCTTGAATCCCGGGGGGAACACTGAAGCTTTCTTT. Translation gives CASSLNPGGNTEAFF.

The chain's CDR3 is CASSLDRSFGNTIYF. DNA for the CDR3: TGCGCCAGCAGCTTGGACAGGTCCTTCGGAAACACCATATATTTT. The chain uses TRBV5-1 and TRBJ1-3, with a possible D match to TRBD1 (5 bases). This CDR3 is built from 15 residues. The V gene's germline CDR1 is SGHRS and CDR2 YFSETQ. The germline V and J ends were trimmed by 0 bases and 4 bases, with 11 bases remaining between them.

In DNA form, the CDR3 reads TGTGCCAGCAGCCCATCAGGAGCGGGGGCTGGAAACACCATATATTTT. Translating it yields CASSPSGAGAGNTIYF. J is TRBJ1-3 and V is TRBV7-9, with D possibly matching TRBD1 (5 bases). CDR3 size: 16 residues. Germline V gene sequence: CDR1 SEHNR, CDR2 FQNEAQ (reference sequence). V lost 5 bases and J lost 2, with 16 bases in between.

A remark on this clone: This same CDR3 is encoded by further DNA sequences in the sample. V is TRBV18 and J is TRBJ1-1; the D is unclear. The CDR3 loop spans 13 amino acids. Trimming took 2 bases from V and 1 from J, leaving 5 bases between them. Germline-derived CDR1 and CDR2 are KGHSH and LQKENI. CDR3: CASSPGRNTEAFF. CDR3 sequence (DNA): TGTGCCAGCTCACCAGGGAGGAACACTGAAGCTTTCTTT.

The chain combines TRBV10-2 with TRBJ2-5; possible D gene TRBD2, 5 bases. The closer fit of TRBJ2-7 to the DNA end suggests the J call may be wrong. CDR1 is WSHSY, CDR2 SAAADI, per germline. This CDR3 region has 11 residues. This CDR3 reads CASTPGYEQYF. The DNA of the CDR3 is TGCGCCAGCACCCCGGGGTACGAGCAGTACTTC.

CDR3 region: CASSLVGDRGRLSYTF. The CDR3 DNA follows: TGTGCCAGCAGCTTGGTTGGGGACAGGGGGCGTTTATCCTACACCTTC. V is TRBV7-3 and J is TRBJ1-2, with TRBD1 matching over 12 bases. The junction had 12 bases not matched to a gene; V was cut back by 3 bases and J by 10 bases. CDR3 length: 16 residues. The V gene's germline CDR1 is SGHTA and CDR2 FQGTGA.

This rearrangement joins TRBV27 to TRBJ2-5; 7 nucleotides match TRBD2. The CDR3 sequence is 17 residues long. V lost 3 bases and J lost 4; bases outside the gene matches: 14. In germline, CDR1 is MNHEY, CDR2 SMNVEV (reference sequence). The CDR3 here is CASSFVAGVGVAETQYF. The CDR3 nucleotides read TGTGCCAGCAGTTTCGTCGCGGGAGTGGGGGTGGCAGAGACCCAGTACTTC.

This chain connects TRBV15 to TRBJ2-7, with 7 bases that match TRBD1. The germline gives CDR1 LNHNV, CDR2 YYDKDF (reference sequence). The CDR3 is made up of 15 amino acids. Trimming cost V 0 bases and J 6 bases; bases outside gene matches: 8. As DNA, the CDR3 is TGTGCCACCAGCAGAGATAGGCGAGCAGGGGGCGAGCAGTACTTC. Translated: CATSRDRRAGGEQYF.

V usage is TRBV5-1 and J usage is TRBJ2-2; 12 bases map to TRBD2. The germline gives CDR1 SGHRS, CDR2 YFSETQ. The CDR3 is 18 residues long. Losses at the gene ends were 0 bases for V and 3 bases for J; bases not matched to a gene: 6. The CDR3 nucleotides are TGCGCCAGCAGCTTGGATCCTAGCGGGAGGGCATACACCGGGGAGCTGTTTTTT. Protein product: CASSLDPSGRAYTGELFF.

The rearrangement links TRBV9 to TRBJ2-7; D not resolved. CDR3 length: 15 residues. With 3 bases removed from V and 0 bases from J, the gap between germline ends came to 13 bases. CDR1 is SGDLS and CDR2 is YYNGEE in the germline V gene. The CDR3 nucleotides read TGTGCCAGCAGCGCGGGTAGCTTGGGCTCCTACGAGCAGTACTTC. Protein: CASSAGSLGSYEQYF.

CDR3 DNA: TGTGCCAGCCGGACAGGGGTATTGAATCAGCCCCAGCATTTT. Amino acids: CASRTGVLNQPQHF. The genes are TRBV6-1 and TRBJ1-5, with 9 positions matching TRBD1. Looked up from germline, CDR1 is MNHNS and CDR2 is SASEGT. The J segment lost 4 bases and the V segment lost 8 bases, leaving 6 bases of the junction unmatched. This CDR3 is 14 amino acids long.